A selection of T cell receptor beta chains follows, all from one sample in a study of cytomegalovirus exposure and HLA in healthy donors. Assay used: immunoSEQ multiplex PCR; TCRdb lists only in-frame clones, some missing. The sample lists approximately 170,000 clones, 85% occurring once. The sequenced sample consisted of PBMCs. Receptors originate from a man aged 30 to 45 in good health and CMV-seropositive. Each CDR3 is given without its conserved first and last residue.

>TRBV6-5|TRBJ1-2|13
ASSYSGGRNYGYT
>TRBV5-6|TRBJ2-3|14
ASRLDRIVITDTQY
>TRBV10-1|TRBJ1-5|11
ASSAGYQQPQH
>TRBV18|TRBJ2-7|10
ASSPSSDEQY
>TRBV7-2|TRBJ1-6|13
ASSSRGAGNSPLH
>TRBV6-4|TRBJ1-5|14
ASSDSPPPAGQPQH
>TRBV6-5|TRBJ1-6|12
ASSYSQGGSPLH
>TRBV5-8|TRBJ1-1|12
ASSPGTGQSEAF
>TRBV7-2|TRBJ1-4|12
ASSTDSHNEKLF
>TRBV15|TRBJ2-1|12
ATAWGGLDNEQF
>TRBV5-1|TRBJ1-6|13
ASSSQGADYSPLH
>TRBV14|TRBJ1-1|14
ASSQGWWSGSTEAF
>TRBV4-3|TRBJ1-2|12
ASSQGQGPDGYT
>TRBV7-2|TRBJ2-7|13
ASSLVGTSGYEQY
>TRBV10-3|TRBJ2-3|13
AISGTGIPTDTQY
>TRBV7-9|TRBJ2-7|11
ASSGLNGGAQY
>TRBV5-1|TRBJ2-2|15
ASSLVLEGTGTGELF
>TRBV4-3|TRBJ2-5|15
ASSQDRAGGLLETQY
>TRBV5-4|TRBJ1-4|13
ASSSRGSKDEKLF
>TRBV5-1|TRBJ1-3|11
ASSRDSGNTIY
>TRBV29-1|TRBJ2-2|13
SAEGTSGLTGELF
>TRBV6-1|TRBJ2-7|13
ASSEARGSSYEQY
>TRBV19|TRBJ1-5|12
ASSTGTANQPQH
>TRBV14|TRBJ2-1|12
ASSQDWDRDEQF
>TRBV5-1|TRBJ2-1|11
ASSPGSGNEQF
>TRBV15|TRBJ2-7|12
ATSSSGGSYEQY
>TRBV4-3|TRBJ1-2|12
ASSQGPQGGGYT
>TRBV10-3|TRBJ2-1|13
AIRTGVTSYNEQF
>TRBV30|TRBJ1-1|12
AWRDTSGGTEAF
>TRBV7-3|TRBJ1-1|12
ASSPGGANTEAF
>TRBV5-1|TRBJ2-3|14
ASSLGLAGITDTQY
>TRBV11-1|TRBJ1-1|14
ASSFFGKGADTEAF
>TRBV27|TRBJ2-5|12
ASSWTGRQETQY
>TRBV9|TRBJ2-3|13
ASSVAGGLADTQY
>TRBV30|TRBJ2-7|8
AWGPYEQY
>TRBV7-9|TRBJ1-2|13
ASSLGRDSAVRYT
>TRBV6-5|TRBJ1-5|12
ASSYQGFGQPQH
>TRBV6-6|TRBJ1-2|13
ASSPSDRSNYGYT
>TRBV18|TRBJ2-1|14
ASSPNRQVINNEQF
>TRBV4-1|TRBJ2-2|10
ASSQDSGELF
>TRBV19|TRBJ1-2|12
ASSIVPRSGGYT